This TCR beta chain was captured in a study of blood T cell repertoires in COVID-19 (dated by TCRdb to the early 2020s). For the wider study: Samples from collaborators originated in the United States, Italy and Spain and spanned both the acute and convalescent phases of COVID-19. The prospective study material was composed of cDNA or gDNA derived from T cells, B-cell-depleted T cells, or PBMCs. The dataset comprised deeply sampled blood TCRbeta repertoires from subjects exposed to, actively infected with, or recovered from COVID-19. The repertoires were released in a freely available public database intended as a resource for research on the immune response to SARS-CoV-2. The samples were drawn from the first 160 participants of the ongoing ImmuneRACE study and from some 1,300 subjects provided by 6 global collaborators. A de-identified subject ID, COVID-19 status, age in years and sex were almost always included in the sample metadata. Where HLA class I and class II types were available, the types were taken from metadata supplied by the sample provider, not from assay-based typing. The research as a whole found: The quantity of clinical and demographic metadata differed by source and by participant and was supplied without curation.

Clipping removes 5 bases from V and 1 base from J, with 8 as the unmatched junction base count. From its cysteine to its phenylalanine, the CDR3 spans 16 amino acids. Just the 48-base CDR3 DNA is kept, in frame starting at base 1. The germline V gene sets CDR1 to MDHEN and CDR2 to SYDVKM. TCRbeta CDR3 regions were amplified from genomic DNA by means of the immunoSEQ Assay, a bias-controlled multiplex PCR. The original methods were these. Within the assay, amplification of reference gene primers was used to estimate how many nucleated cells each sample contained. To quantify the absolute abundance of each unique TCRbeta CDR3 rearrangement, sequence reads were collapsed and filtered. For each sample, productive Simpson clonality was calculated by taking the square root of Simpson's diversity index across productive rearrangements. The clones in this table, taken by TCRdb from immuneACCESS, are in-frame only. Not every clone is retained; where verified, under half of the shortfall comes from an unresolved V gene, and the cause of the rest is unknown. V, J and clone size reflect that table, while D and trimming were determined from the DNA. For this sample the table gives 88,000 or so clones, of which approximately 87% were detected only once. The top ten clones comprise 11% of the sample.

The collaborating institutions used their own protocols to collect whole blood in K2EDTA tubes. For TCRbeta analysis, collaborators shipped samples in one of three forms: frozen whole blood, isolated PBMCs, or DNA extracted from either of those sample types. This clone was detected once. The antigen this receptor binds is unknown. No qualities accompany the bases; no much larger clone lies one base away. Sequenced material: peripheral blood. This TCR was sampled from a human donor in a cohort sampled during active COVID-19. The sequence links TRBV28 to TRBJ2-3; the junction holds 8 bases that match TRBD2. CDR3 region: CASSRPGLGGTDTQYF. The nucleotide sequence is TGTGCCAGCAGTCGACCGGGACTAGGTGGCACAGATACGCAGTATTTT.